A single sample gave rise to the 20 T cell receptor beta chains below, sequenced in a study of CD8+CD57+ T cells in acquired aplastic anemia. TCR beta VDJ and CDR3 were profiled, and genomic DNA was the template. TCRdb called the reads again in MiXCR, with one record for every CDR3 protein. The sample lists roughly 150,000 distinct CDR3 sequences, roughly 45% occurring once. Material for sequencing was sorted CD4+, CD8+, or CD8+CD57+ T cells (not recorded which) from PBMCs. The receptors shown here come from a human donor in good health.

This clonotype was detected many times. This chain connects TRBV20-1 to TRBJ2-3; 10 nucleotides line up with TRBD1. The CDR3 covers 15 residues. V was pared by 6 bases and J by 2 bases, with 8 bases of the junction left unmatched. Looked up from germline, CDR1 is DFQATT and CDR2 is SNEGSKA (reference sequence). CDR3 sequence (DNA): TGCAGTGCACCCATCGGGACAGGGGACACAGATACGCAGTATTTT. Protein sequence: CSAPIGTGDTDTQYF.

The chain employs TRBV20-1 and TRBJ1-5, with D perhaps matching TRBD1 (5 bases). Deletions cut 3 bases from V and 4 bases from J, with 13 bases between. Germline V gene lookup returns CDR1 DFQATT and CDR2 SNEGSKA (reference sequence). The CDR3 consists of 14 residues. The CDR3 sequence is CSASRRDPNQPQHF. The CDR3 coding sequence is TGCAGTGCTAGTCGTAGGGACCCAAATCAGCCCCAGCATTTT.

The chain joins TRBV5-4 to TRBJ2-5; perhaps TRBD1 as D (7 bases). CDR3 size: 14 residues. The V gene lost 4 bases and the J gene lost 4 bases, with 14 bases spanning the gap. CDR1 SGHNT and CDR2 YYREEE come from the germline V gene (reference sequence). The CDR3 region is CASSPTGRRETQYF. The CDR3 coding sequence is TGTGCCAGCAGCCCGACAGGGAGGCGAGAGACCCAGTACTTC.

The gene calls are TRBV11-2 and TRBJ2-1, with a tentative D call TRBD1 (6 bases). Trimming removed 6 bases at V and 9 bases at J, with 18 bases between. CDR1 is SGHAT and CDR2 is FQNNGV in the germline V gene. The CDR3 sequence is 14 residues long. The chain's CDR3 is CASSQGGRPTEQFF. Here the CDR3 DNA reads TGTGCCAGCAGTCAAGGGGGTCGCCCAACTGAGCAGTTCTTC.

This chain links TRBV6-5 with TRBJ1-6; 7 bases agree with TRBD1. This CDR3 comprises 15 residues. Losses at the gene ends were 0 bases for V and 7 bases for J; bases not matched to a gene: 3. Germline loops: CDR1 MNHEY, CDR2 SVGAGI. The DNA for the CDR3 is TGTGCCAGCAGTTACTCGGGACAGACAAATTCACCCCTCCACTTT. Protein product: CASSYSGQTNSPLHF.

The chain has TRBV24-1 and TRBJ2-2; D not resolved. The CDR3 runs to 16 residues. V gave up 0 bases and J gave up 0 bases, with 7 bases separating them. Germline values: CDR1 KGHDR, CDR2 SFDVKD. Written as DNA, the CDR3 is TGTGCCACCAGTGATTTGCGGGTGACGAACACCGGGGAGCTGTTTTTT. Translating it yields CATSDLRVTNTGELFF.

This clonotype was detected only once. Relative to the germline gene, one junction end is altered; a read error may explain this. The chain recombines TRBV19 with TRBJ1-4, with D possibly matching TRBD1 (5 bases). Germline loops: CDR1 LNHDA, CDR2 SQIVND (reference sequence). The CDR3 loop spans 14 amino acids. DNA of the CDR3: TGTGCCAGTAGTAGGAGGGGTGGCGATAAAAAACTGTTTTTC. This sequence encodes CASSRRGGDKKLFF.

This clonotype has ten or more counts. The V and J genes are TRBV28 and TRBJ2-7; the D gene is possibly TRBD1 (5 bases). Germline CDR1 MDHEN, CDR2 SYDVKM. V gave up 5 bases and J gave up 1 base, with 6 bases separating them. This CDR3 region has 12 residues. CDR3 sequence: CASSRQSYEQYF. CDR3 in DNA: TGTGCCAGCAGTAGACAGTCCTACGAGCAGTACTTC.

The chain combines TRBV18 with TRBJ1-5; 9 bases map to TRBD1. The CDR3 length is 16 residues. Germline trimming cut 6 bases from V and 2 bases from J; bases unmatched to any gene: 8. Germline V CDR1 and CDR2: KGHSH, LQKENI. The CDR3 DNA is TGTGCCAGCTCCCCAGACAGGGGGAAAGGCAATCAGCCCCAGCATTTT. It is translated as CASSPDRGKGNQPQHF.

The CDR3 sequence is CASSTRDREPGGPLHF. In DNA form, the CDR3 reads TGTGCCAGCAGCACCCGGGACAGGGAGCCGGGGGGACCCCTCCACTTT. V is TRBV7-8 and J is TRBJ1-6, with 9 bases lining up with TRBD1. Unmatched junction bases numbered 14, after V lost 5 bases and J lost 12 bases. CDR1 is SGHVS and CDR2 is FQNEAQ in the germline V gene. The CDR3 length is 16 residues.

This clonotype was observed at least ten times. The V call is TRBV20-1, the J call TRBJ1-3; D is unclear. Germline CDR1 DFQATT, CDR2 SNEGSKA (reference sequence). The CDR3 loop spans 14 amino acids. The V end was cut by 1 base, the J end by 2 bases, with 9 bases between. The CDR3 loop reads CSARAPEAGNTIYF. CDR3 coding DNA: TGCAGTGCTAGAGCGCCAGAGGCTGGAAACACCATATATTTT.

J is TRBJ2-5 and V is TRBV18; 8 bases match TRBD1. V was pared by 3 bases and J by 0 bases, with 3 bases of the junction left unmatched. Germline CDR1 reads KGHSH; CDR2 reads LQKENI. The CDR3 extends over 15 amino acids. The DNA of the CDR3 is TGTGCCAGCTCACCGGGACAGGCAAACCAAGAGACCCAGTACTTC. Its translation is CASSPGQANQETQYF. The full variable domain, its missing parts supplied by reference TRBV18 and TRBJ2-5, is NAGVMQNPRHLVRRRGQEARLRCSPMKGHSHVYWYRQLPEEGLKFMVYLQKENIIDESGMPKERFSAEFPKEGPSILRIQQVVRGDSAAYFCASSPGQANQETQYFGPGTRLLVL.

As to this clonotype: A junction boundary mismatches the germline segment, possibly from a read error. The V gene is TRBV4-1, the J gene TRBJ2-7; TRBD2 matches at 7 bases. The CDR3 extends over 15 amino acids. CDR1 is MGHRA, CDR2 YSYEKL, per germline. CDR3 amino acids: CASSQRVGGSCEQCF. CDR3 sequence (DNA): TGCGCCAGCAGCCAACGAGTTGGCGGGAGCTGCGAGCAGTGCTTC.

This clonotype turned up a few times. The chain joins TRBV10-3 to TRBJ2-7, with a tentative D call TRBD2 (5 bases). V dropped 8 bases and J dropped 3 bases, with 11 bases sitting between them. Germline loops: CDR1 ENHRY, CDR2 SYGVKD. CDR3 size: 12 residues. CDR3 loop: CAIGERIYEQYF. The DNA for the CDR3 is TGTGCCATCGGGGAGCGAATCTACGAGCAGTACTTC.

This clonotype has at least ten counts. The chain has TRBV5-4 and TRBJ2-3; 11 positions agree with TRBD2. The CDR3 sequence is 17 residues long. The J segment lost 5 bases and the V segment lost 1 base, leaving 9 bases of the junction unmatched. Germline values: CDR1 SGHNT, CDR2 YYREEE (reference sequence). CDR3 sequence: CASSLTITSGSGDTQYF. CDR3 nucleotide sequence: TGTGCCAGCAGCTTGACAATCACTAGCGGGAGTGGAGATACGCAGTATTTT.

This rearrangement joins TRBV2 to TRBJ2-1, with D unresolved. The V end lost 6 bases, the J end lost 0 bases, and 9 bases lay between the germline ends. The germline CDR1 and CDR2 sequences are SNHLY and FYNNEI. The CDR3 length is 14 residues. CDR3 sequence: CASSRRSSYNEQFF. In DNA form, the CDR3 reads TGTGCCAGCAGCCGGCGGTCCTCCTACAATGAGCAGTTCTTC.

J is TRBJ2-1 and V is TRBV6-1; TRBD2 matches at 7 bases. CDR3 length equals 15 residues. Germline V gives CDR1 MNHNS, CDR2 SASEGT. With 4 bases clipped from V and 3 bases from J, the junction kept 6 bases outside the gene matches. CDR3 in amino acids: CASSASGTIYNEQFF. CDR3 sequence (DNA): TGTGCCAGCAGTGCGTCCGGGACTATCTACAATGAGCAGTTCTTC.

The sample holds one count of this clonotype. The rearrangement joins TRBV5-5 to TRBJ2-7; 9 bases fit TRBD1. The CDR3 covers 14 residues. V shed 2 bases, J shed 4 bases, and the junction held 4 bases outside the gene matches. Germline V gives CDR1 SGHKS, CDR2 YYEKEE (reference sequence). The CDR3 nucleotides are TGTGCCAGCAGCTTACAGGGGGCGGGTTACGAGCAGTACTTC. Its protein product is CASSLQGAGYEQYF.

Remarks on this clonotype: A much larger clonotype is one base distant, so this may be a read error. Without the conserved terminal phenylalanine or tryptophan, this CDR3 likely stems from a read error. V is TRBV5-6 and J is TRBJ1-5; no firm D call. Germline V CDR1 and CDR2: SGHDT, YYEEEE. This CDR3 is built from 16 residues. V was trimmed by 1 base and J by 0 bases, leaving 11 bases between them. CDR3 nucleotides: TGTGCCAGCAGCTTGAGTGGGAGCTATAGCAATCAGCCCCAGCATTCT. Translation: CASSLSGSYSNQPQHS.

Comment on this clonotype: A much larger clone lies a single base off, so this may be a read error. The genes are TRBV20-1 and TRBJ2-5, with D perhaps TRBD1 or TRBD2 (6 bases each). The CDR3 is 15 residues long. CDR1 and CDR2 from the germline V gene are DFQATT and SNEGSKA (reference sequence). The chain's CDR3 is CSARLPLGGQEAQYF. The CDR3, as DNA: TGCAGTGCTAGACTCCCCCTGGGGGGCCAAGAGGCCCAGTACTTC.